The 16 T cell receptor beta chains listed next were all sequenced from one sample in a study of blood T cell repertoires in COVID-19 (dated by TCRdb to 2018 to 2021). Receptor amplification or capture employed the immunoSEQ multiplex PCR assay. The table was pulled from immuneACCESS by TCRdb, which kept in-frame rearrangements only. Such tables lose some clones; where checked, under half of the loss comes from unresolved V genes, and the rest has no known cause. Present in this sample are hundreds of thousands of clones, 85% of which were seen just once. Of the sample, about 3.6% falls within the top ten clones. The sequenced sample consisted of peripheral blood. These receptors came from a woman younger than 30 with acute or convalescent COVID-19.

The sample holds a few counts of this clone. This chain uses TRBV29-1 with TRBJ2-7, with 7 bases identical to TRBD1. V lost 0 bases and J lost 5; bases outside the gene matches: 7. The CDR3 loop spans 14 amino acids. The germline V gene encodes CDR1 SQVTM and CDR2 ANQGSEA. The CDR3 DNA is TGCAGCGTTGAAGAGGGTCCTACAGGGGACGAGCAGTACTTC. Residues: CSVEEGPTGDEQYF.

The rearrangement joins TRBV10-1 to TRBJ1-1; TRBD1 is a possible D gene (6 bases). Per the germline V gene, CDR1 is WNHNN and CDR2 is SYGVQD (reference sequence). This CDR3 contains 13 residues. V was trimmed by 8 bases and J by 6 bases, leaving 16 bases between them. CDR3 in DNA: TGCGCCAGCTCGAATCCAGGGGCCGCTGAAGCTTTCTTT. As protein: CASSNPGAAEAFF.

This clone was recorded once. V and J are TRBV5-1 and TRBJ2-7; D may be TRBD2 (6 bases). The V and J ends lost 1 base and 6 bases respectively, with 11 bases between them. The CDR3 has 13 residues. The germline CDR1 and CDR2 sequences are SGHRS and YFSETQ. DNA for the CDR3: TGCGCCAGCAGCTTGCAGGCGGGGCTCGAGCAGTACTTC. Translation: CASSLQAGLEQYF.

J is TRBJ2-7 and V is TRBV6-6; 9 positions agree with TRBD1. The germline V gene encodes CDR1 MNHNY and CDR2 SVGAGI (reference sequence). This CDR3 is 15 amino acids long. Unmatched junction bases numbered 14, after V lost 10 bases and J lost 4 bases. Written as DNA, the CDR3 is TGTGCCACTTGGGGCCGCGGGACAGGGTTGTACGAGCAGTACTTC. Residues: CATWGRGTGLYEQYF.

This chain links TRBV28 with TRBJ2-1, with 10 bases aligning to TRBD1. The CDR3 covers 16 residues. V was clipped by 5 bases and J by 4 bases; unmatched bases: 8. Germline V gives CDR1 MDHEN, CDR2 SYDVKM. The chain's CDR3 is CASSRQPGQGYNEQFF. CDR3 in DNA: TGTGCCAGCAGTCGACAACCGGGACAGGGGTACAATGAGCAGTTCTTC.

The chain links TRBV23-1 to TRBJ2-1; 9 bases are shared with TRBD2. TRBV23-1 is an open reading frame whose function is uncertain. J was trimmed by 11 bases and V by 0 bases; bases with no gene match: 17. The CDR3 loop spans 18 amino acids. The CDR3 is CASSQSTSGGPPTIKQFF. CDR3 in DNA: TGCGCCAGCAGTCAATCGACCAGCGGGGGGCCCCCGACAATTAAGCAGTTCTTC.

On this clone itself: One base away lies a much larger clone, so this may be a sequencing read error. This chain connects TRBV6-5 to TRBJ2-1, with D perhaps TRBD1 (6 bases). CDR1 is MNHEY and CDR2 is SVGAGI in the germline V gene. The CDR3 extends over 13 amino acids. The ends were cut back, 2 bases at V and 5 bases at J, with 7 bases in the middle. The CDR3 nucleotides read TGTGCCAGCAGTTACGGACAGCACAATGAGCAGTTCTTC. It translates to CASSYGQHNEQFF.

The chain carries TRBV27 and TRBJ2-7; 7 nucleotides match TRBD1. The V gene end was trimmed by 3 bases and the J gene end by 0 bases; junction bases not matched to a gene: 2. The germline gives CDR1 MNHEY, CDR2 SMNVEV (reference sequence). The CDR3 has 14 residues. The CDR3: CASSFSGGSYEQYF. For the CDR3, the DNA is TGTGCCAGCAGTTTCTCAGGGGGCTCCTACGAGCAGTACTTC.

V and J are TRBV27 and TRBJ1-1; D is undetermined. Germline CDR1 and CDR2: MNHEY and SMNVEV (reference sequence). Trimming shortened V by 4 bases and J by 3 bases, and 9 bases separated the two germline ends. The CDR3 is 13 amino acids. The CDR3: CASSSWEDTEAFF. The CDR3 nucleotides are TGTGCCAGCAGTTCCTGGGAGGACACTGAAGCTTTCTTT.

V gene TRBV28 combines with J gene TRBJ1-1; the match to TRBD1 covers 9 bases. The CDR3 loop spans 14 amino acids. The junction had 7 bases not matched to a gene; V was cut back by 7 bases and J by 4 bases. Germline CDR1 and CDR2: MDHEN and SYDVKM. The CDR3 protein is CASNLQGAGTEAFF. CDR3 nucleotides: TGTGCCAGCAACTTACAGGGGGCGGGCACTGAAGCTTTCTTT.

This sequence joins TRBV13 and TRBJ1-1, with 7 bases identical to TRBD1. The CDR3 length is 13 residues. Per germline, CDR1 PRHDT and CDR2 FYEKMQ (reference sequence). Trimming at V came to 1 base and at J to 4 bases, leaving 0 bases not matched to a gene. The CDR3 spells CASSLEGATEAFF. The CDR3 DNA follows: TGTGCCAGCAGCTTAGAGGGGGCCACTGAAGCTTTCTTT.

J is TRBJ1-1 and V is TRBV30; D perhaps matches TRBD1 (6 bases). Germline V gene data show CDR1 as GTSNPN and CDR2 as SVGIG (reference sequence). The CDR3 totals 14 residues. V lost 4 bases and J lost 1, with 13 bases in between. The CDR3 sequence is CAWTLKGGNTEAFF. CDR3 nucleotide sequence: TGTGCCTGGACCCTAAAAGGGGGGAACACTGAAGCTTTCTTT.

The chain carries TRBV9 and TRBJ2-4; D is unclear. CDR1 is SGDLS, CDR2 YYNGEE, per germline. The CDR3 sequence is 14 residues long. V lost 2 bases and J 7 bases, leaving 13 bases between the germline ends. CDR3 sequence (DNA): TGTGCCAGCAGCGTCGACCCGACTTCGAACATTCAGTACTTC. Translated, it gives CASSVDPTSNIQYF.

As for this clone: This specimen includes other DNA sequences encoding the same CDR3. This chain uses TRBV27 with TRBJ2-7, with unresolved D. The CDR3 covers 13 residues. Trimming removed 0 bases at V and 4 bases at J, with 7 bases between. From germline, CDR1 is MNHEY and CDR2 SMNVEV (reference sequence). The CDR3 DNA follows: TGTGCCAGCAGTTTATCGATCGGTTACGAGCAGTACTTC. It is translated as CASSLSIGYEQYF.

V gene TRBV5-5 combines with J gene TRBJ1-5, with TRBD1 as a possible D gene (6 bases). Germline V gene data show CDR1 as SGHKS and CDR2 as YYEKEE (reference sequence). The ends were cut back, 4 bases at V and 1 base at J, with 21 bases in the middle. This CDR3 has 18 residues. The CDR3 region is CASSPSNGQLLSNQPQHF. The CDR3 coding sequence is TGTGCCAGCAGCCCCTCAAACGGACAGCTCTTAAGCAATCAGCCCCAGCATTTT.

The J gene is TRBJ2-7, the V gene TRBV24-1; the match to TRBD2 covers 8 bases. Unmatched junction bases numbered 9, after V lost 6 bases and J lost 3 bases. Germline assignment: CDR1 KGHDR and CDR2 SFDVKD. The CDR3 runs to 15 residues. CDR3 protein: CATSSPAGVYYEQYF. DNA of the CDR3: TGTGCCACCAGTTCCCCAGCGGGAGTTTACTACGAGCAGTACTTC.